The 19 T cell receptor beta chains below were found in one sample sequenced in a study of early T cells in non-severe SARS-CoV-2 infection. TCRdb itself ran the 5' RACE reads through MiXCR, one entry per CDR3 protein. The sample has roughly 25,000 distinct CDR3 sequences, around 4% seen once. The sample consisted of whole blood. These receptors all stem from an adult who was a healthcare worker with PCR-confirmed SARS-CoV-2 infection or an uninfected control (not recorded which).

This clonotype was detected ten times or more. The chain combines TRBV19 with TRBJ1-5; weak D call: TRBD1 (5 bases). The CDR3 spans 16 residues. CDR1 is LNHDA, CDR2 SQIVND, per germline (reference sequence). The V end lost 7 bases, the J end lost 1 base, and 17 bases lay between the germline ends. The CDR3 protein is CASIAAGLRSNQPQHF. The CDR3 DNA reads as TGTGCCAGTATTGCGGCGGGACTGAGAAGCAATCAGCCCCAGCATTTT. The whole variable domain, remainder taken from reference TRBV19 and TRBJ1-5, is DGGITQSPKYLFRKEGQNVTLSCEQNLNHDAMYWYRQDPGQGLRLIYYSQIVNDFQKGDIAEGYSVSREKKESFPLTVTSAQKNPTAFYLCASIAAGLRSNQPQHFGDGTRLSIL.

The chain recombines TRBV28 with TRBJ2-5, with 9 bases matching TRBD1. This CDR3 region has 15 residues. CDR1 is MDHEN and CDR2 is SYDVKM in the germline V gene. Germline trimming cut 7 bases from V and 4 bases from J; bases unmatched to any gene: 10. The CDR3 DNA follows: TGTGCCAGCACCTCAGGGACAGGGAGCGGAGAGACCCAGTACTTC. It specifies CASTSGTGSGETQYF.

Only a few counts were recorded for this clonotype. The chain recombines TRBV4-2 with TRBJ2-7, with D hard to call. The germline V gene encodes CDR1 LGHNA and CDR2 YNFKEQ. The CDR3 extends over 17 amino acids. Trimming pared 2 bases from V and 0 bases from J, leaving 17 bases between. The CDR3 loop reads CASSQILDGALSYEQYF. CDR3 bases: TGTGCCAGCAGCCAAATATTAGACGGCGCCCTCTCCTACGAGCAGTACTTC.

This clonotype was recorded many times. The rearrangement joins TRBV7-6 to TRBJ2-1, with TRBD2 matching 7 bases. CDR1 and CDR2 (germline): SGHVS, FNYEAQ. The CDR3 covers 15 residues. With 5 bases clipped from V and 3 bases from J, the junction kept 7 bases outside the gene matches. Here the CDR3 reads CASSPTGLIYNEQFF. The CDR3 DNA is TGTGCCAGCAGCCCGACGGGACTAATCTACAATGAGCAGTTCTTC.

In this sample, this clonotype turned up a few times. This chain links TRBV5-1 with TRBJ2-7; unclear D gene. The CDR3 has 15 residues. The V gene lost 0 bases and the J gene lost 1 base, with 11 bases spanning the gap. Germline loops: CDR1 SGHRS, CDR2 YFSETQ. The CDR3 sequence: CASSLEAENSYEQYF. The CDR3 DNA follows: TGCGCCAGCAGCTTGGAGGCAGAAAATTCCTACGAGCAGTACTTC. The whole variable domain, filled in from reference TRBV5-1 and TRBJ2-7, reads KAGVTQTPRYLIKTRGQQVTLSCSPISGHRSVSWYQQTPGQGLQFLFEYFSETQRNKGNFPGRFSGRQFSNSRSEMNVSTLELGDSALYLCASSLEAENSYEQYFGPGTRLTVT.

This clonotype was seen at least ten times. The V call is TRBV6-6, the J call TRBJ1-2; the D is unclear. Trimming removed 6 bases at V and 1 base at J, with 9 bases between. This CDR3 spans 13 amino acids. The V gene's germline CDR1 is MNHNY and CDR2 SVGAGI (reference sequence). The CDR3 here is CASSFQDNYGYTF. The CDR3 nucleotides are TGTGCCAGCAGCTTCCAGGATAACTATGGCTACACCTTC.

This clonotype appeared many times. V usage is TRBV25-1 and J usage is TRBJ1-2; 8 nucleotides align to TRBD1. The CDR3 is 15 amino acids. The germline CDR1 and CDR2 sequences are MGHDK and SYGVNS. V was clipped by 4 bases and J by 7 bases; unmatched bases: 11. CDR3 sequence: CASSVDQGANLGYTF. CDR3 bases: TGTGCCAGCAGTGTGGATCAGGGGGCGAACCTTGGCTACACCTTC.

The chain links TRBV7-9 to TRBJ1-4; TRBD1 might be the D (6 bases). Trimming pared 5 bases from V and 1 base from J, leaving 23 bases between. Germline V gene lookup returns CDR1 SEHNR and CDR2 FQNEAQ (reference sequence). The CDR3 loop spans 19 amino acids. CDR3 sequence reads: CASSRTDLTLSLTNEKLFF. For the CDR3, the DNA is TGTGCCAGCAGCCGGACAGACCTCACTCTATCTTTAACTAATGAAAAACTGTTTTTT.

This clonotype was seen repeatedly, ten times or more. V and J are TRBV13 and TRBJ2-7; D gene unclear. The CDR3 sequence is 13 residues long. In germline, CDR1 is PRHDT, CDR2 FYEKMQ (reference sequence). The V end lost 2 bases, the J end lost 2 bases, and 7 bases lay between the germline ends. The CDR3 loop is CASSLRYAYEQYF. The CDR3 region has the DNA TGTGCCAGCAGCTTACGGTACGCCTACGAGCAGTACTTC. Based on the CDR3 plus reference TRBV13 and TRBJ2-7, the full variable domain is AAGVIQSPRHLIKEKRETATLKCYPIPRHDTVYWYQQGPGQDPQFLISFYEKMQSDKGSIPDRFSAQQFSDYHSELNMSSLELGDSALYFCASSLRYAYEQYFGPGTRLTVT.

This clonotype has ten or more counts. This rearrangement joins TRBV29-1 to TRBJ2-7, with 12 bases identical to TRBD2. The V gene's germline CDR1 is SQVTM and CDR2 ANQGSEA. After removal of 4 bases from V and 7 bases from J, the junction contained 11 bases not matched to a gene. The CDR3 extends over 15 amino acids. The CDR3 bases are TGCAGCGTTGTCGTACTAGCGGGAGGCATTTGGGAGCAGTACTTC. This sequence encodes CSVVVLAGGIWEQYF.

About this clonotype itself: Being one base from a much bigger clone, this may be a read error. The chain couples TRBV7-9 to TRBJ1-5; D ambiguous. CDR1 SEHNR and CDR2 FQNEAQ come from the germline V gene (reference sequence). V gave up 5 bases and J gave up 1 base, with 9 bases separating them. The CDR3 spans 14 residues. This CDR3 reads CASSTLGSNQPQHF. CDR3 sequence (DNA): TGTGCCAGCAGCACCTTGGGCAGCAATCAGCCCCAGCATTTT. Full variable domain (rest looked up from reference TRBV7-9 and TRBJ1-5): DTGVSQNPRHKITKRGQNVTFRCDPISEHNRLYWYRQTLGQGPEFLTYFQNEAQLEKSRLLSDRFSAERPKGSFSTLEIQRTEQGDSAMYLCASSTLGSNQPQHFGDGTRLSIL.

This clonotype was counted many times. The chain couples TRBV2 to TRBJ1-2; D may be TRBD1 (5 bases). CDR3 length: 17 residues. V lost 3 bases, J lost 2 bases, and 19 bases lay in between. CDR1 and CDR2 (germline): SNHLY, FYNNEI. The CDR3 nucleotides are TGTGCCAGCAGTGATCTCACTGGGGCGACAGTAAACTATGGCTACACCTTC. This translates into CASSDLTGATVNYGYTF.

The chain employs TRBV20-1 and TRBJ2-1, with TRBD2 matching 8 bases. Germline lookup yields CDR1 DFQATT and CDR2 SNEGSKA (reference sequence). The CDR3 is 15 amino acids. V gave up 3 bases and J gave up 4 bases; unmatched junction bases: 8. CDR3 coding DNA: TGCAGTGCTAGCGGTCTTAGCGGGGATTACAATGAGCAGTTCTTC. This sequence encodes CSASGLSGDYNEQFF.

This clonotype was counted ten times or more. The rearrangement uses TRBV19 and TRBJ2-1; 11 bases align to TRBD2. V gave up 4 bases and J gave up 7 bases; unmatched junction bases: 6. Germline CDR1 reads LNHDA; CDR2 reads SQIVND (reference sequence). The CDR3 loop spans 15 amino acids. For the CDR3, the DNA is TGTGCCAGTAGTACGGTAGCGGGGGGGCTGAATGAGCAGTTCTTC. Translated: CASSTVAGGLNEQFF.

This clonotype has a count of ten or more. The chain's CDR3 is CASSPTLLGGTNEQFF. The CDR3 nucleotides are TGTGCCAGCTCACCAACACTCCTTGGTGGCACCAATGAGCAGTTCTTC. V usage is TRBV18 and J usage is TRBJ2-1; D ambiguous. Germline CDR1 reads KGHSH; CDR2 reads LQKENI. The V gene lost 2 bases and the J gene lost 6 bases, with 17 bases spanning the gap. The CDR3 is 16 amino acids.

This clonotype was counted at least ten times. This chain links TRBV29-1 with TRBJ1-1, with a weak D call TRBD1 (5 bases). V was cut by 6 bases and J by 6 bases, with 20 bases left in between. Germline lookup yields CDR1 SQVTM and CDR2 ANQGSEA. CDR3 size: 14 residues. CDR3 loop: CSVLEGRDMSEAFF. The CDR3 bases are TGCAGCGTCTTAGAGGGGCGCGATATGTCTGAAGCTTTCTTT.

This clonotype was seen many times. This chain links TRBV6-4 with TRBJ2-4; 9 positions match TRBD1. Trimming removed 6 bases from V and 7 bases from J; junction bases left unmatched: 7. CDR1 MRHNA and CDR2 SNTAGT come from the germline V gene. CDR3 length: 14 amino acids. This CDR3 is CASSPEDRGNIQYF. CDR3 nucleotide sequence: TGTGCCAGCAGCCCGGAAGACAGGGGGAACATTCAGTACTTC.

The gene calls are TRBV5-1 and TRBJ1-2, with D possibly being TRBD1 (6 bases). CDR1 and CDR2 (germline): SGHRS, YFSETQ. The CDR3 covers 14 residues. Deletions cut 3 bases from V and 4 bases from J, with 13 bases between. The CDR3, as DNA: TGCGCCAGCAGCTGGGTGGACAGTTCCTATGGCTACACCTTC. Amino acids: CASSWVDSSYGYTF.

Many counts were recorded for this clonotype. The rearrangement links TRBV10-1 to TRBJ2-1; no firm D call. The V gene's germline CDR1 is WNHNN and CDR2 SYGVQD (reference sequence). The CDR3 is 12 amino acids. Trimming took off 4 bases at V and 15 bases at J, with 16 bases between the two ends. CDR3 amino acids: CASSGIPGLPFF. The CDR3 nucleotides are TGCGCCAGCAGTGGGATTCCCGGGTTGCCGTTCTTC.